This T cell receptor beta chain was profiled in a study of T cells in Graves' hyperthyroidism and ophthalmopathy. TCR beta CDR3 sequences were amplified from RNA transcripts. HTBI primers drove first-round RT-PCR of the TCR CDR3. MiXCR, applied by TCRdb to the multiplex PCR reads, yields one record per CDR3 protein. In the table there are about 98,000 distinct CDR3 sequences, around 40% of which are singletons. The CDR3 loop spans 15 amino acids. The germline V gene has CDR1 SNHLY and CDR2 FYNNEI. V shed 2 bases, J shed 4 bases, and the junction held 4 bases outside the gene matches. This clonotype was counted many times.

The origin of this receptor is a woman aged 25 to 39 with Graves' hyperthyroidism. Specimen: peripheral blood or thyroid tissue (not recorded which). The chain has TRBV2 and TRBJ1-2; TRBD1 matches at 10 bases. CDR3 region: CASSEPGQGSYGYTF. Written as DNA, the CDR3 is TGTGCCAGCAGTGAACCGGGACAGGGGAGCTATGGCTACACCTTC.